The TCR beta chain under discussion was sequenced for a study of early T cells in non-severe SARS-CoV-2 infection (dated by TCRdb to the early 2020s). Broadly, across the study: Bulk RNA from unsorted whole blood was used for TCR sequencing, so alpha and beta chains could not be paired.

Study-wide findings and limitations: VDJdb matching was skewed toward anti-spike CD8 responses, so virus-specific expansions were likely underestimated and private and CD4 specificities were missed.

V is reduced by 3 bases and J by 7 bases, leaving a spacing of 9 bases between them. In the germline V gene, CDR1 corresponds to SQVTM and CDR2 to ANQGSEA. From cysteine to phenylalanine, the CDR3 is 11 amino acids long. CDR3 DNA only is kept here, 33 bases in frame from base 1. This was a case-control study nested in a cohort of healthcare workers in London, UK, who had nasopharyngeal swab PCR tests and blood samples taken every week. Healthcare workers were recruited between 23 and 31 March 2020, during the week of the UK lockdown, and were followed weekly for up to roughly 16 weeks. The library was built by means of 5' RACE. Sequencing was performed on a NextSeq 500. The TCR library protocol attached unique molecular identifiers to individual cDNA molecules to correct for sequencing error and PCR bias. Sequencing covered both TCR alpha and beta chains, and within each sample the abundances of alpha and beta sequences were tightly co-correlated. Per the source publication's procedure: V gene, J gene and CDR3 annotation of TCR sequences was performed with Decombinator V4. Expanded TCRs were defined as changing significantly between any two time points under a Poisson model with p below 0.0001. TCR abundances were normalised to the total number of TCRs sequenced per sample and expressed as counts per million. TRAV1-2 paired with TRAJ12, TRAJ20 or TRAJ33 defined MAIT TCRs, while TRAV10 paired with TRAJ18 defined iNKT TCRs. VDJdb, accessed 1 November 2021, was searched for CMV, EBV and SARS-CoV-2 annotated TCRs, excluding TCRs annotated for multiple antigens. Using fastp at Q25 and MiXCR, TCRdb reprocessed the public reads and kept productive beta chains. A single entry per CDR3 protein holds the most common genes and DNA from its merged rows. TCRdb's processing, not the authors' own work, is the source of the V and J calls. Counted in this sample were tens of thousands of distinct CDR3 sequences; about 6.2% of them appeared once. Jointly, the top ten make up 5.5% to 6% of the sample.

In this sample, this clonotype turned up many times. The target of this receptor is not known. Qualities for individual bases were not recorded, and no much larger clone is one base off. Sequencing was done on a sample of whole blood. This sequence was found in an adult who was a healthcare worker with PCR-confirmed SARS-CoV-2 infection or an uninfected control (not recorded which). The receptor chain draws on TRBV29-1 and TRBJ1-2; the D gene identity is not certain. The sequenced DNA is TGCAGCGTTGAGGAGGCGCTTGGCTACACCTTC. The resulting protein is CSVEEALGYTF.